Sequencing of this T cell receptor beta chain was carried out in a study of cytomegalovirus exposure and HLA in healthy donors. General study findings and limits: The study flagged around 150 TCR beta chains as cytomegalovirus-associated.

TCRdb keeps only in-frame clones here, not all; method: immunoSEQ multiplex PCR. There are roughly 330,000 clones in the sample; approximately 90% occur only once, and roughly 1.2% lies in the top ten. Separation from the approximately 720-subject first cohort characterized the approximately 120-subject validation cohort, to which the donors belonged. Concerning this clone: Its cognate antigen is unknown.

Input material: PBMCs. This TCR was sampled from a woman aged 25 to 39 in good health and CMV-seropositive.

The CDR3 loop reads CASSPQGYYGYTF. CDR3 DNA: TGTGCCAGCAGTCCGCAGGGCTACTATGGCTACACCTTC. The J gene is TRBJ1-2, the V gene TRBV28; D may be TRBD1 (5 bases). V dropped 5 bases and J dropped 3 bases, with 10 bases sitting between them. Germline V gives CDR1 MDHEN, CDR2 SYDVKM. The CDR3 totals 13 residues.